The 30 T cell receptor beta chains in this list originate from one sample, sequenced in a study of blood T cell repertoires in COVID-19. Repertoires were generated with immunoSEQ multiplex PCR, while TCRdb's copy carries only in-frame clones and drops some. The data show 95,000 to 120,000 clones, more than 70% seen once. Sequences were obtained from peripheral blood. The receptors stem from a woman aged 60 to 75 with COVID-19, enrolled during active disease.

This clone appeared once. The chain combines TRBV5-4 with TRBJ1-5; D is unclear. The V gene lost 3 bases and the J gene lost 0 bases, with 13 bases spanning the gap. The germline V gene has CDR1 SGHNT and CDR2 YYREEE (reference sequence). This CDR3 spans 16 amino acids. The CDR3 here is CASSSLGRDSNQPQHF. The CDR3 nucleotides are TGTGCCAGCAGCTCGCTTGGGAGGGATAGCAATCAGCCCCAGCATTTT. The full variable domain, rest sourced from reference TRBV5-4 and TRBJ1-5, is ETGVTQSPTHLIKTRGQQVTLRCSSQSGHNTVSWYQQALGQGPQFIFQYYREEENGRGNFPPRFSGLQFPNYSSELNVNALELDDSALYLCASSSLGRDSNQPQHFGDGTRLSIL.

The chain uses TRBV7-6 and TRBJ2-2; 11 bases map to TRBD1. There are 16 residues in the CDR3. CDR1 and CDR2 (germline): SGHVS, FNYEAQ. Losses at the gene ends were 3 bases for V and 3 bases for J; bases not matched to a gene: 3. Written as DNA, the CDR3 is TGTGCCAGCAGCTTTGGGGACAGGGGGTACACCGGGGAGCTGTTTTTT. Translated, it gives CASSFGDRGYTGELFF.

The chain recombines TRBV2 with TRBJ1-2, with D tentatively TRBD1 (5 bases). V lost 4 bases and J lost 6, with 15 bases in between. Germline loops: CDR1 SNHLY, CDR2 FYNNEI. The CDR3 has 14 amino acids. The CDR3 loop is CASSARQGRDGYTF. The CDR3 region has the DNA TGTGCCAGCAGTGCTCGGCAGGGAAGAGATGGCTACACCTTC. Combining the CDR3 with reference TRBV2 and TRBJ1-2 gives the whole variable domain EPEVTQTPSHQVTQMGQEVILRCVPISNHLYFYWYRQILGQKVEFLVSFYNNEISEKSEIFDDQFSVERPDGSNFTLKIRSTKLEDSAMYFCASSARQGRDGYTFGSGTRLTVV.

This clone was counted a few times. The chain couples TRBV4-1 to TRBJ2-7; 15 bases line up with TRBD2. CDR1 and CDR2 from the germline V gene are MGHRA and YSYEKL. The trim removed 4 bases at V and 3 bases at J, leaving 4 bases unmatched. This CDR3 is built from 16 residues. CDR3 nucleotide sequence: TGCGCCAGCAGCCCTGGACTAGCGGGGGGGCTCTACGAGCAGTACTTC. Translated: CASSPGLAGGLYEQYF.

This chain uses TRBV9 with TRBJ1-6, with D perhaps TRBD1 (5 bases). The germline gives CDR1 SGDLS, CDR2 YYNGEE. Trimming stripped 1 base from V and 2 bases from J, with 10 bases between. This CDR3 contains 16 residues. The CDR3 DNA reads TGTGCCAGCAGCGTAAGGGGTTCCGCCTATAATTCACCCCTCCACTTT. This translates into CASSVRGSAYNSPLHF.

In its sample, this clone was seen a few times. The gene calls are TRBV27 and TRBJ1-2, with 8 bases identical to TRBD1. The CDR3 spans 14 residues. CDR1 is MNHEY, CDR2 SMNVEV, per germline (reference sequence). With 4 bases clipped from V and 3 bases from J, the junction kept 4 bases outside the gene matches. CDR3 DNA: TGTGCCAGCAGTTCAGGGGGCGATTACTATGGCTACACCTTC. Protein product: CASSSGGDYYGYTF.

The chain uses TRBV10-3 and TRBJ2-6; tentatively, D is TRBD1 (5 bases). V was cut by 8 bases and J by 0 bases, with 14 bases left in between. Germline lookup yields CDR1 ENHRY and CDR2 SYGVKD. CDR3 length: 16 residues. In DNA form, the CDR3 reads TGTGCCATCCTGGGGCAGGAAGACTCTGGGGCCAACGTCCTGACTTTC. Protein product: CAILGQEDSGANVLTF.

The chain links TRBV6-2 or TRBV6-3 to TRBJ2-1; perhaps TRBD2 as D (5 bases). The CDR3 covers 20 residues. Germline V CDR1 and CDR2: MNHEY, SVGEGT. Deletions cut 4 bases from V and 5 bases from J, with 30 bases between. The CDR3 loop is CASSSLTTTIRKESNNEQFF. For the CDR3, the DNA is TGTGCCAGCAGTTCTTTGACTACTACTATCAGAAAAGAGTCCAACAATGAGCAGTTCTTC.

The chain has TRBV4-3 and TRBJ1-5; D unresolved. The CDR3 has 13 amino acids. V lost 0 bases and J lost 5, with 5 bases in between. Germline values: CDR1 LGHNA, CDR2 YSLEER. The CDR3 loop reads CASSQDRDQPQHF. In DNA, the CDR3 is TGCGCCAGCAGCCAAGATCGGGATCAGCCCCAGCATTTT.

This clone has just one count. The chain links TRBV4-2 to TRBJ2-7, with TRBD2 matching over 7 bases. There are 19 residues in the CDR3. V lost 0 bases, J lost 1 base, and 15 bases stayed unmatched. The germline V gene encodes CDR1 LGHNA and CDR2 YNFKEQ. In DNA, the CDR3 is TGTGCCAGCAGCCAAGACAAATGGCTAGGGCGGGGGAGATCCTACGAGCAGTACTTC. This gives the protein CASSQDKWLGRGRSYEQYF.

The chain links TRBV2 to TRBJ2-2; 7 bases align to TRBD1. The length of the CDR3 is 15 residues. Germline V gene sequence: CDR1 SNHLY, CDR2 FYNNEI. J was trimmed by 0 bases and V by 5 bases; bases with no gene match: 3. The CDR3 DNA is TGTGCCAGCAGTACGGACAGGTCGAACACCGGGGAGCTGTTTTTT. It is translated as CASSTDRSNTGELFF.

This chain joins TRBV7-9 and TRBJ1-2; D is undetermined. This CDR3 has 13 amino acids. Germline lookup yields CDR1 SEHNR and CDR2 FQNEAQ (reference sequence). V lost 1 base, J lost 8 bases, and 11 bases lay in between. DNA of the CDR3: TGTGCCAGCAGCTTAGAAGGAGGTAACGGCTACACCTTC. Its translation: CASSLEGGNGYTF.

The chain uses TRBV5-1 and TRBJ2-5, with D hard to call. Germline CDR1 and CDR2: SGHRS and YFSETQ. V was shortened by 4 bases and J by 2 bases, with 3 bases between the two germline ends. This CDR3 spans 11 amino acids. In DNA, the CDR3 is TGCGCCAGCAGCCTACAAGAGACCCAGTACTTC. It codes for CASSLQETQYF.

The chain combines TRBV5-1 with TRBJ1-1, with D uncertain. Trimming cost V 3 bases and J 6 bases, with 15 bases left between them. Germline values: CDR1 SGHRS, CDR2 YFSETQ. The CDR3 has 14 residues. CDR3: CASSSNFHTAEAFF. DNA of the CDR3: TGCGCCAGCAGCTCGAACTTTCATACAGCTGAAGCTTTCTTT.

The chain joins TRBV2 to TRBJ1-5; tentatively, D is TRBD1 (5 bases). The CDR3 runs 15 residues. Looked up from germline, CDR1 is SNHLY and CDR2 is FYNNEI. V was pared by 1 base and J by 4 bases, with 11 bases between. Here the CDR3 reads CASSEDSGGNQPQHF. DNA for the CDR3: TGTGCCAGCAGTGAAGACAGCGGGGGAAATCAGCCCCAGCATTTT. Supplemented by reference TRBV2 and TRBJ1-5, the full variable domain reads EPEVTQTPSHQVTQMGQEVILRCVPISNHLYFYWYRQILGQKVEFLVSFYNNEISEKSEIFDDQFSVERPDGSNFTLKIRSTKLEDSAMYFCASSEDSGGNQPQHFGDGTRLSIL.

This clone has only a few counts. V usage is TRBV6-1 and J usage is TRBJ2-1; 10 bases agree with TRBD1. J gave up 5 bases and V 2 bases, and 6 bases lay outside the gene matches. Germline CDR1 MNHNS, CDR2 SASEGT. This CDR3 spans 16 amino acids. CDR3 coding DNA: TGTGCCAGCAGTGAACAGACAGGGGGCAACAACAATGAGCAGTTCTTC. It is translated as CASSEQTGGNNNEQFF.

The V and J genes are TRBV2 and TRBJ1-2; 7 bases are shared with TRBD1. The germline CDR1 and CDR2 sequences are SNHLY and FYNNEI. The CDR3 sequence is 14 residues long. V trimming: 3 bases; J trimming: 5 bases; junction bases outside the gene matches: 6. The chain's CDR3 is CASSEVGRGYGYTF. In nucleotides, the CDR3 is TGTGCCAGCAGTGAGGTGGGCAGGGGGTATGGCTACACCTTC.

The chain joins TRBV19 to TRBJ2-1; D perhaps matches TRBD2 (7 bases). Trimming removed 3 bases at V and 6 bases at J, with 12 bases between. CDR3 length: 14 amino acids. Germline V gene lookup returns CDR1 LNHDA and CDR2 SQIVND (reference sequence). The CDR3 spells CASSIGRGPNEQFF. DNA of the CDR3: TGTGCCAGTAGTATCGGGCGGGGGCCCAATGAGCAGTTCTTC.

This rearrangement joins TRBV25-1 to TRBJ1-2; D is unresolved. The CDR3 is 14 residues long. Germline lookup yields CDR1 MGHDK and CDR2 SYGVNS. The V end was cut by 1 base, the J end by 2 bases, with 8 bases between. This CDR3 is CASSELELNYGYTF. CDR3 bases: TGTGCCAGCAGTGAATTGGAGCTAAACTATGGCTACACCTTC.

The sample holds one count of this clone. The gene calls are TRBV29-1 and TRBJ2-1; 7 bases align to TRBD1. The V gene's germline CDR1 is SQVTM and CDR2 ANQGSEA. The V gene end was trimmed by 4 bases and the J gene end by 13 bases; junction bases not matched to a gene: 7. This CDR3 spans 11 amino acids. The CDR3 sequence is CSVATGDGQFF. CDR3 nucleotide sequence: TGCAGCGTTGCTACAGGGGACGGTCAGTTCTTC.

The gene calls are TRBV27 and TRBJ2-7; unclear D gene. Trimming cost V 5 bases and J 2 bases, with 13 bases left between them. This CDR3 is 14 amino acids long. Germline loops: CDR1 MNHEY, CDR2 SMNVEV (reference sequence). CDR3: CASSPDTRTYEQYF. The DNA of the CDR3 is TGTGCCAGCAGTCCCGACACGAGAACCTACGAGCAGTACTTC.

The chain recombines TRBV19 with TRBJ2-3; D call uncertain. The CDR3 consists of 14 residues. Germline values: CDR1 LNHDA, CDR2 SQIVND (reference sequence). The V end lost 3 bases, the J end lost 3 bases, and 10 bases lay between the germline ends. CDR3 amino acids: CASSIDLRTDTQYF. In nucleotides, the CDR3 is TGTGCCAGTAGTATTGATTTGAGGACAGATACGCAGTATTTT.

The chain recombines TRBV11-2 with TRBJ2-3; D gene unclear. The V end was cut by 1 base, the J end by 6 bases, with 8 bases between. Germline V CDR1 and CDR2: SGHAT, FQNNGV. The CDR3 consists of 13 residues. The CDR3 loop reads CASSLVMGDTQYF. CDR3 nucleotide sequence: TGTGCCAGCAGCTTAGTGATGGGCGATACGCAGTATTTT.

Only a few counts were recorded for this clone. The chain joins TRBV4-2 to TRBJ1-5, with 9 nucleotides matching TRBD1. The CDR3 sequence is 20 residues long. V lost 0 bases, J lost 0 bases, and 12 bases stayed unmatched. CDR1 is LGHNA and CDR2 is YNFKEQ in the germline V gene. CDR3 protein: CASSQDRRTGVVHSNQPQHF. DNA of the CDR3: TGTGCCAGCAGCCAAGATCGAAGGACAGGGGTCGTGCATAGCAATCAGCCCCAGCATTTT.

The V gene is TRBV6-1, the J gene TRBJ1-3, with D uncertain. CDR3 size: 15 residues. Per germline, CDR1 MNHNS and CDR2 SASEGT. The germline V and J ends were trimmed by 2 bases and 4 bases, with 12 bases remaining between them. The CDR3 DNA sequence: TGTGCCAGCAGTGAAAGAACCGGGTACGGAAACACCATATATTTT. Its protein product is CASSERTGYGNTIYF.

This clone appeared many times. Distinct nucleotide sequences in the sample also encode this CDR3. The chain employs TRBV28 and TRBJ1-5, with no clear D. From germline, CDR1 is MDHEN and CDR2 SYDVKM. The ends were cut back, 6 bases at V and 9 bases at J, with 12 bases in the middle. This CDR3 region has 12 residues. CDR3 protein: CASSPPRGPQHF. CDR3 bases: TGTGCCAGCAGCCCTCCGCGGGGGCCCCAGCATTTT.

The V call is TRBV11-2, the J call TRBJ1-4; no reliable D call. Germline assignment: CDR1 SGHAT and CDR2 FQNNGV. Trimming took off 4 bases at V and 8 bases at J, with 14 bases between the two ends. The CDR3 is 14 residues long. In DNA form, the CDR3 reads TGTGCCAGCAGCTCCGACCTCCGGGTGGAAAAACTGTTTTTT. This codes for CASSSDLRVEKLFF.

This sequence joins TRBV5-8 and TRBJ1-2; 9 nucleotides agree with TRBD1. V gave up 2 bases and J gave up 2 bases; unmatched junction bases: 10. Germline V lookup: CDR1 SGHTS, CDR2 YDEGEE. The CDR3 runs to 17 residues. CDR3 protein: CASSFFEQGARNYGYTF. The CDR3 nucleotides are TGTGCCAGCAGCTTTTTTGAACAGGGGGCGCGGAACTATGGCTACACCTTC. The full variable domain, rest sourced from reference TRBV5-8 and TRBJ1-2, is EAGVTQSPTHLIKTRGQQATLRCSPISGHTSVYWYQQALGLGLQFLLWYDEGEERNRGNFPPRFSGRQFPNYSSELNVNALELEDSALYLCASSFFEQGARNYGYTFGSGTRLTVV.

This clone was seen once. The V and J genes are TRBV7-9 and TRBJ1-6, with unresolved D. CDR1 is SEHNR and CDR2 is FQNEAQ in the germline V gene (reference sequence). V was trimmed by 5 bases and J by 7 bases, leaving 18 bases between them. This CDR3 comprises 16 residues. The CDR3 here is CASSPPKTRRNSPLHF. The CDR3, as DNA: TGTGCCAGCAGCCCCCCTAAAACTCGCCGGAATTCACCCCTCCACTTT.

This clone has only a few counts. V and J are TRBV7-8 and TRBJ1-5; the match to TRBD1 covers 8 bases. The CDR3 length is 16 residues. CDR1 and CDR2 (germline): SGHVS, FQNEAQ. V shed 5 bases and J 3 bases; nucleotides not matched to a gene: 9. CDR3 sequence reads: CASSTGQGLINQPQHF. Written as DNA, the CDR3 is TGTGCCAGCAGCACCGGACAGGGTTTAATCAATCAGCCCCAGCATTTT.